This T cell receptor beta chain derives from a study of PD-1 blockade in classical Hodgkin lymphoma. Whole-study results and caveats: Compared with baseline, CD4+ but not CD8+ TCR diversity had risen significantly by C4D1. Newly diagnosed and completely responding patients shared comparable baseline diversity.

The time point here: cycle 4 day 1 (C4D1), after 5 to 7 weeks of nivolumab. Relapse was seen in all patients after autologous stem cell transplantation, and brentuximab vedotin exposure was variable. The authors purified CD4+ T cells from thawed PBMCs by magnetic negative selection. Note on this clone: The antigen is unknown.

Some clones are missing from TCRdb's copy, which holds only in-frame ones; the method was immunoSEQ multiplex PCR. The profile shows 15,000 to 20,000 clones, approximately 77% of them singletons. The sequencing here drew on CD4+ T cells from blood, taken before the fourth cycle of nivolumab. The source is a human donor with classical Hodgkin lymphoma.

The CDR3 region is CSSGRGLFSGANVLTF. DNA of the CDR3: TGCAGCTCAGGCAGGGGATTGTTCTCTGGGGCCAACGTCCTGACTTTC. The chain is built from TRBV29-1 and TRBJ2-6; a possible D gene is TRBD1 (6 bases). Germline values: CDR1 SQVTM, CDR2 ANQGSEA. This CDR3 is built from 16 residues. Trimming shortened V by 8 bases and J by 0 bases, and 17 bases separated the two germline ends.